A single sample is the source of the 17 T cell receptor beta chains below, sequenced in a study of blood T cell repertoires in COVID-19. Clones were sequenced by immunoSEQ multiplex PCR, and TCRdb holds only the in-frame ones, with some missing. The sample lists 200,000 to 250,000 clones, roughly 84% occurring once. Sequenced sample: PBMCs or T cells enriched from blood (not recorded which). The receptors derive from a woman aged 40 to 55 who had recovered from COVID-19.

J is TRBJ1-2 and V is TRBV11-2; D may be TRBD1 (5 bases). From germline, CDR1 is SGHAT and CDR2 FQNNGV. V lost 4 bases and J 4 bases, leaving 19 bases between the germline ends. The CDR3 runs to 16 residues. Here the CDR3 DNA reads TGTGCCAGCAGCTCCCTTAAGGGGTCACGACGCTATGGCTACACCTTC. This codes for CASSSLKGSRRYGYTF.

V gene TRBV5-1 combines with J gene TRBJ1-1; 7 positions agree with TRBD1. The length of the CDR3 is 14 residues. Per germline, CDR1 SGHRS and CDR2 YFSETQ. J gave up 8 bases and V 1 base, and 8 bases lay outside the gene matches. CDR3 nucleotides: TGCGCCAGCAGCTTGATTGGGACAGAAGAAGAAGCTTTCTTT. The encoded protein is CASSLIGTEEEAFF.

The genes are TRBV19 and TRBJ1-3; D remains ambiguous. This CDR3 has 13 residues. Trimming removed 6 bases from V and 4 bases from J, with 10 bases in between. CDR1 and CDR2 from the germline V gene are LNHDA and SQIVND (reference sequence). As DNA, the CDR3 is TGTGCCAGTAGACTTACCTACGGAAACACCATATATTTT. Protein: CASRLTYGNTIYF.

The table lists this clone with a count of one. V and J are TRBV9 and TRBJ1-2; TRBD1 agrees at 9 bases. Trimming cost V 0 bases and J 4 bases; bases outside gene matches: 1. The CDR3 extends over 14 amino acids. In germline, CDR1 is SGDLS, CDR2 YYNGEE. In DNA, the CDR3 is TGTGCCAGCAGCGTAGGACAGGGGGTCTATGGCTACACCTTC. As protein: CASSVGQGVYGYTF.

This chain links TRBV19 with TRBJ1-5; D not resolved. In germline, CDR1 is LNHDA, CDR2 SQIVND (reference sequence). Trimming took off 8 bases at V and 0 bases at J, with 11 bases between the two ends. This CDR3 spans 14 amino acids. This chain's CDR3 is CASGGTYSNQPQHF. The CDR3 nucleotides read TGTGCCAGTGGCGGCACTTATAGCAATCAGCCCCAGCATTTT.

V gene TRBV2 combines with J gene TRBJ2-3; TRBD2 matches 14 bases. CDR1 and CDR2 (germline): SNHLY, FYNNEI. The V segment lost 3 bases and the J segment 4 bases; nucleotides outside the gene matches: 6. The CDR3 runs 17 residues. The DNA for the CDR3 is TGTGCCAGCAGTGACGGGAGACTAGCGGGAGGGGCAGATACGCAGTATTTT. Amino acid sequence: CASSDGRLAGGADTQYF. Filled out from reference TRBV2 and TRBJ2-3, the complete variable domain reads EPEVTQTPSHQVTQMGQEVILRCVPISNHLYFYWYRQILGQKVEFLVSFYNNEISEKSEIFDDQFSVERPDGSNFTLKIRSTKLEDSAMYFCASSDGRLAGGADTQYFGPGTRLTVL.

V and J are TRBV5-4 and TRBJ2-5; 9 bases fit TRBD2. J was trimmed by 0 bases and V by 0 bases; bases with no gene match: 0. The germline gives CDR1 SGHNT, CDR2 YYREEE (reference sequence). The CDR3 has 15 amino acids. CDR3 sequence: CASSLASGNQETQYF. CDR3 DNA sequence: TGTGCCAGCAGCTTGGCTAGCGGGAACCAAGAGACCCAGTACTTC.

The V and J genes are TRBV7-3 and TRBJ2-1; 9 bases match TRBD1. Trimming at V came to 5 bases and at J to 8 bases, leaving 10 bases not matched to a gene. This CDR3 spans 15 amino acids. Germline V CDR1 and CDR2: SGHTA, FQGTGA. The CDR3 sequence: CASSLDRGSLDEQFF. DNA for the CDR3: TGTGCCAGCAGCCTCGACAGGGGGTCATTAGATGAGCAGTTCTTC.

The chain employs TRBV5-5 and TRBJ2-1; D might be TRBD1 (6 bases). V was trimmed by 6 bases and J by 9 bases, leaving 25 bases between them. The CDR3 extends over 16 amino acids. Germline values: CDR1 SGHKS, CDR2 YYEKEE (reference sequence). CDR3 sequence: CASTKGLGQRLTEQFF. The CDR3, as DNA: TGTGCCAGCACCAAGGGGCTAGGACAGCGGTTGACTGAGCAGTTCTTC.

The rearrangement uses TRBV19 and TRBJ1-2; 7 bases are shared with TRBD1. CDR3 length: 13 residues. J lost 3 bases, V lost 10 bases, and 8 bases had no gene match. Germline V gene data show CDR1 as LNHDA and CDR2 as SQIVND (reference sequence). In DNA form, the CDR3 reads TGTGCCATGAAAAGCGACAGGGACTATGGCTACACCTTC. It is translated as CAMKSDRDYGYTF. The full variable domain, rest sourced from reference TRBV19 and TRBJ1-2, is DGGITQSPKYLFRKEGQNVTLSCEQNLNHDAMYWYRQDPGQGLRLIYYSQIVNDFQKGDIAEGYSVSREKKESFPLTVTSAQKNPTAFYLCAMKSDRDYGYTFGSGTRLTVV.

The chain is built from TRBV11-3 and TRBJ1-2; no clear D. CDR1 is SGHNT and CDR2 is YENEEA in the germline V gene. The CDR3 spans 13 residues. The germline V and J ends were trimmed by 2 bases and 3 bases, with 7 bases remaining between them. CDR3 in amino acids: CASSLRVDYGYTF. CDR3 nucleotide sequence: TGTGCCAGCAGCTTACGGGTTGACTATGGCTACACCTTC.

The chain couples TRBV27 to TRBJ1-1; a weak D match, TRBD1 (5 bases). Trimming stripped 5 bases from V and 11 bases from J, with 24 bases between. CDR1 is MNHEY, CDR2 SMNVEV, per germline (reference sequence). This CDR3 spans 15 amino acids. In DNA, the CDR3 is TGTGCCAGCAGTACCCTCCCCAAAGGACACCCGGCGGCTTTCTTT. Its protein product is CASSTLPKGHPAAFF.

The chain uses TRBV10-1 and TRBJ2-1; no firm D call. The CDR3 is 13 amino acids. The germline V gene has CDR1 WNHNN and CDR2 SYGVQD (reference sequence). V lost 0 bases and J 5 bases, leaving 5 bases between the germline ends. CDR3 residues: CASSESPNNEQFF. DNA for the CDR3: TGCGCCAGCAGTGAGTCCCCAAACAATGAGCAGTTCTTC.

The rearrangement uses TRBV29-1 and TRBJ2-4; 9 bases align to TRBD2. The CDR3 runs to 19 residues. Germline V lookup: CDR1 SQVTM, CDR2 ANQGSEA. CDR3 protein: CRVAGGPGGWTFTKNIQYF. The CDR3 nucleotides are TGCCGGGTGGCGGGGGGGCCCGGGGGTTGGACTTTTACCAAAAACATTCAGTACTTC.

The chain carries TRBV7-6 and TRBJ2-1, with D tentatively TRBD2 (6 bases). V was clipped by 1 base and J by 5 bases, with 9 bases between them. CDR1 and CDR2 (germline): SGHVS, FNYEAQ. CDR3 length equals 14 residues. This CDR3 reads CASSLGGAHNEQFF. CDR3 DNA: TGTGCCAGCAGCTTAGGCGGGGCCCACAATGAGCAGTTCTTC.

The CDR3 sequence is CASSIKRGTSGNTIYF. DNA for the CDR3: TGTGCCAGTAGTATTAAAAGGGGGACCTCTGGAAACACCATATATTTT. V usage is TRBV19 and J usage is TRBJ1-3; D possibly corresponds to TRBD1 (6 bases). There are 16 residues in the CDR3. The germline CDR1 and CDR2 sequences are LNHDA and SQIVND (reference sequence). Trimming took 3 bases from V and 0 from J, leaving 12 bases between them.

J is TRBJ2-1 and V is TRBV30; no definite D call. Germline CDR1 and CDR2: GTSNPN and SVGIG (reference sequence). The CDR3 is 17 amino acids. V lost 0 bases and J 9 bases, leaving 24 bases between the germline ends. CDR3 in amino acids: CAWSVPPRGPTRGEQFF. The CDR3 nucleotides read TGTGCCTGGAGTGTACCGCCACGCGGTCCAACCCGAGGTGAGCAGTTCTTC.